The clone carrying this TCR beta chain has a handful of counts. The entry originates in a study of cytomegalovirus exposure and HLA in healthy donors. Primers: 60 Vbeta forward and 13 Jbeta reverse. Clones were sequenced by immunoSEQ multiplex PCR, and TCRdb holds only the in-frame ones, with some missing. Here the sample spans over 55,000 clones, 75% to 90% being singletons. V lost 1 base, J lost 5 bases, and 11 bases lay in between. The germline CDR1 and CDR2 sequences are SEHNR and FQNEAQ (reference sequence). The CDR3 length is 14 residues. The chain couples TRBV7-9 to TRBJ2-5; tentative D call: TRBD2 (6 bases). The sequence was obtained from a young woman in good health and CMV-seropositive. The sample comprised PBMCs. This CDR3 is CASSLGAGPETQYF. CDR3 coding DNA: TGTGCCAGCAGCTTAGGGGCGGGGCCCGAGACCCAGTACTTC.